This T cell receptor (beta chain) comes out of a study of sequential checkpoint blockade in melanoma (dated by TCRdb to the late 2010s). Turning to the overall study: Patients were randomized 1:1 to first-line nivolumab followed by ipilimumab (arm A) or ipilimumab followed by nivolumab (arm B). Maintenance nivolumab was given following each of the two trial sequences.

What the work shows at the level of the full study, not this receptor alone: The model for predicting response that combines TCR metrics with mutation burden needs to be validated in larger, independent patient cohorts.

TCRbeta CDR3 regions were immunosequenced from genomic DNA with the immunoSEQ Assay. Prior to high-throughput sequencing, genomic DNA was amplified by bias-controlled multiplex PCR. Per the original workflow: To quantify the absolute abundance of each unique TCRbeta CDR3 region, the sequences were collapsed and filtered. Clonality, defined as 1 minus Pielou's evenness, was calculated using productive rearrangements only. A previously published method was used to identify clones whose frequencies were significantly greater in on-treatment samples than in baseline samples. TCRdb took this table from immuneACCESS and kept in-frame rearrangements with V and J called. Such tables lack part of the clones; where checked against another copy, unresolved V genes explain under half of the gap, and the rest is unexplained. Clone size and V and J calls were adopted from that table, with D and trimming inferred from the DNA. Across this sample there are roughly 17,000 clones, with around 67% seen only once. Together, the top ten hold about 20% of the sample.

Details on this clone: What antigen it recognizes has not been identified. Base qualities are not recorded, but no much larger clone differs from it by a single base.

What the treatment or condition label conveys for this sample: randomized to nivolumab then ipilimumab (arm A) or the reverse (arm B). None of the trial patients had been given prior DNA-damaging chemotherapy. Thawed PBMCs were sorted on a FACS Aria II flow cytometer to isolate live CD3+CD8+ cells negative for CD19 and CD56. CheckMate 064, a randomized, open-label phase II trial of sequential checkpoint blockade, was the source of the samples, all of which came from patients with melanoma. Peripheral blood mononuclear cells were obtained through leukapheresis, purified using Ficoll-Paque, and frozen in human serum containing roughly 10% DMSO. Right after sorting, the blood CD3+CD8+ cells were verified to be >95% pure, and DNA extraction followed. Sequences MDHEN (CDR1) and SYDVKM (CDR2) are obtained from the germline V gene. Between the V and J ends, shortened by 4 bases and 3 bases respectively, the junction contains 10 bases. From cysteine to phenylalanine, the CDR3 is 13 amino acids long. The read is trimmed to its CDR3 DNA, 39 bases read in frame from base 1.

The chain is made from TRBV28 and TRBJ2-7; no D gene is confidently identified. Sequenced material: CD8+ T cells sorted from blood (inferred from file names), taken from a patient given nivolumab and ipilimumab in sequence. The receptor was isolated from a human donor with melanoma. At the DNA level, the sequence is TGTGCCAGCAGTTCCGAGTTCAACTACGAGCAGTACTTC. Its product reads: CASSSEFNYEQYF.